The rows below give T cell receptor beta chains drawn from one sample of a study of beta chain features in type 1 diabetes. Sequenced by immunoSEQ multiplex PCR; TCRdb stores in-frame clones only, minus some. The sample shows 400,000 to 450,000 clones, about 15% of them seen only once. Material for sequencing was naive CD4+ T cells from blood. These receptors came from a man aged 25-45 years in good health. Both conserved end residues are part of each CDR3. Each record gives: V gene, J gene, D gene, clone size, CDR3 protein, CDR3 DNA. The D gene is left open where the match is weak. Clone size appears in some rows only: once, few, many, or a class for an expanded clone.

V: TRBV14
J: TRBJ1-2
D: TRBD1
size: few
CDR3: CASSQATGQGHGYTF
DNA: TGTGCCAGCAGCCAAGCTACCGGACAGGGGCATGGCTACACCTTC

V: TRBV4-3
J: TRBJ1-2
D: TRBD1
size: -
CDR3: CASSHATGVVGYGYTF
DNA: TGCGCCAGCAGCCACGCTACAGGGGTGGTCGGCTATGGCTACACCTTC

V: TRBV23-1
J: TRBJ1-5
D: -
size: -
CDR3: CASSLPGRGSQPQHF
DNA: TGCGCCAGCAGCCTGCCCGGCAGGGGAAGTCAGCCCCAGCATTTT

V: TRBV6-1
J: TRBJ2-1
D: -
size: -
CDR3: CASSRADRYNEQFF
DNA: TGTGCCAGCAGTCGAGCGGACCGCTACAATGAGCAGTTCTTC

V: TRBV29-1
J: TRBJ1-1
D: -
size: -
CDR3: CSVVRGEAFF
DNA: TGCAGCGTTGTGCGCGGTGAAGCTTTCTTT

V: TRBV6-1
J: TRBJ1-2
D: -
size: few
CDR3: CASSEEGRADYGYTF
DNA: TGTGCCAGCAGTGAAGAGGGGAGGGCGGACTATGGCTACACCTTC

V: TRBV5-4
J: TRBJ2-1
D: TRBD1
size: -
CDR3: CASSPDTGGSYNEQFF
DNA: TGTGCCAGCAGCCCAGACACAGGGGGCTCCTACAATGAGCAGTTCTTC

V: TRBV5-4
J: TRBJ2-3
D: TRBD1
size: -
CDR3: CASSPQGHPTSTDTQYF
DNA: TGTGCCAGCAGCCCACAGGGGCACCCCACTAGCACAGATACGCAGTATTTT

V: TRBV5-4
J: TRBJ2-3
D: TRBD2
size: few
CDR3: CASRPGTSGSTDTQYF
DNA: TGTGCCAGCAGGCCCGGGACTAGCGGGAGCACAGATACGCAGTATTTT

V: TRBV29-1
J: TRBJ2-1
D: TRBD2
size: -
CDR3: CSVTLAWLADHNEQFF
DNA: TGCAGCGTCACCCTAGCTTGGCTAGCGGACCACAATGAGCAGTTCTTC

V: TRBV2
J: TRBJ2-1
D: -
size: -
CDR3: CASSVAVNNEQFF
DNA: TGTGCCAGCAGTGTGGCAGTTAACAATGAGCAGTTCTTC

V: TRBV20-1
J: TRBJ2-1
D: TRBD1
size: -
CDR3: CSARVDRVSFF
DNA: TGCAGTGCTAGAGTTGACAGGGTATCGTTCTTC

V: TRBV4-3
J: TRBJ1-2
D: TRBD1
size: -
CDR3: CASSHMDREDYGYTF
DNA: TGCGCCAGCAGCCATATGGACAGGGAGGACTATGGCTACACCTTC

V: TRBV7-2
J: TRBJ2-4
D: -
size: few
CDR3: CASSNRDSKNIQYF
DNA: TGTGCCAGCAGCAACCGGGACTCCAAAAACATTCAGTACTTC

V: TRBV14
J: TRBJ1-1
D: -
size: few
CDR3: CASSQAARGTEAFF
DNA: TGTGCCAGCAGCCAAGCGGCCAGGGGTACTGAAGCTTTCTTT

V: TRBV7-9
J: TRBJ2-1
D: TRBD1
size: -
CDR3: CASSSGQEQTFYNEQFF
DNA: TGTGCCAGCAGCTCAGGACAGGAGCAAACTTTTTACAATGAGCAGTTCTTC

V: TRBV7-2
J: TRBJ1-1
D: TRBD1
size: few
CDR3: CASSRGQGNTEAFF
DNA: TGTGCCAGCAGCCGAGGACAGGGGAACACTGAAGCTTTCTTT

V: TRBV29-1
J: TRBJ1-1
D: -
size: -
CDR3: CSVTTGKINTEAFF
DNA: TGCAGCGTGACAACAGGGAAAATAAACACTGAAGCTTTCTTT

V: TRBV28
J: TRBJ1-2
D: -
size: -
CDR3: CASNNIGGRWEYRFGYTF
DNA: TGTGCCAGCAACAATATTGGGGGCAGATGGGAGTATCGCTTTGGCTACACCTTC

V: TRBV6-5
J: TRBJ2-3
D: -
size: -
CDR3: CASSYTAWRATDTQYF
DNA: TGTGCCAGCAGTTACACCGCGTGGAGGGCCACAGATACGCAGTATTTT

V: TRBV5-4
J: TRBJ2-7
D: -
size: few
CDR3: CASSLDGLPYEQYF
DNA: TGTGCCAGCAGCTTGGACGGGCTTCCCTACGAGCAGTACTTC

V: TRBV7-2
J: TRBJ1-1
D: -
size: -
CDR3: CASSPQGEAFF
DNA: TGTGCCAGCAGCCCACAGGGCGAAGCTTTCTTT

V: TRBV19
J: TRBJ2-3
D: -
size: few
CDR3: CASSTRGGTDTQYF
DNA: TGTGCCAGTAGTACCAGGGGAGGGACAGATACGCAGTATTTT

V: TRBV7-2
J: TRBJ1-1
D: -
size: -
CDR3: CASSLAPGNTEAFF
DNA: TGTGCCAGCAGCTTAGCACCAGGGAACACTGAAGCTTTCTTT

V: TRBV2
J: TRBJ2-7
D: -
size: -
CDR3: CASTGQGPGEQYF
DNA: TGTGCCAGCACGGGCCAAGGTCCGGGGGAGCAGTACTTC

V: TRBV4-1
J: TRBJ2-3
D: TRBD1
size: few
CDR3: CASSQVAGGADTQYF
DNA: TGCGCCAGCAGCCAAGTGGCAGGGGGTGCGGATACGCAGTATTTT

V: TRBV6-5
J: TRBJ1-1
D: -
size: -
CDR3: CAIKPIEGNTEAFF
DNA: TGTGCCATCAAGCCGATAGAGGGGAACACTGAAGCTTTCTTT

V: TRBV7-2
J: TRBJ1-5
D: -
size: -
CDR3: CASSLVGLSNQPQHF
DNA: TGTGCCAGCAGCTTAGTTGGGCTTAGCAATCAGCCCCAGCATTTT

V: TRBV4-3
J: TRBJ1-2
D: -
size: few
CDR3: CASSPSWGGYTF
DNA: TGCGCCAGCAGCCCCTCCTGGGGAGGCTACACCTTC

V: TRBV7-6
J: TRBJ2-6
D: -
size: few
CDR3: CASSLQSGANVLTF
DNA: TGTGCCAGCAGCTTACAATCTGGGGCCAACGTCCTGACTTTC

V: TRBV7-2
J: TRBJ2-2
D: TRBD2
size: -
CDR3: CASSETSGRFPRELFF
DNA: TGTGCCAGCAGCGAAACTAGCGGGAGGTTCCCCCGGGAGCTGTTTTTT

V: TRBV15
J: TRBJ1-2
D: TRBD1
size: -
CDR3: CATSSGQGERGYTF
DNA: TGTGCCACCAGCAGCGGACAGGGGGAGCGGGGCTACACCTTC

V: TRBV7-8
J: TRBJ2-5
D: TRBD1
size: few
CDR3: CASSLLDRGETQYF
DNA: TGTGCCAGCAGCCTACTGGACAGGGGAGAGACCCAGTACTTC

V: TRBV2
J: TRBJ2-5
D: -
size: few
CDR3: CASTAGLETQYF
DNA: TGTGCCAGCACGGCAGGGCTGGAGACCCAGTACTTC

V: TRBV7-9
J: TRBJ1-1
D: TRBD1
size: -
CDR3: CASSSGQVGTEAFF
DNA: TGTGCCAGCAGTTCGGGACAGGTAGGGACTGAAGCTTTCTTT

V: TRBV19
J: TRBJ2-6
D: TRBD2
size: -
CDR3: CAARTRGVGSGANVLTF
DNA: TGTGCCGCCCGGACCCGGGGGGTAGGATCTGGGGCCAACGTCCTGACTTTC

V: TRBV9
J: TRBJ2-7
D: -
size: -
CDR3: CASSAQVDAGYEQYF
DNA: TGTGCCAGCAGCGCACAGGTTGATGCGGGCTACGAGCAGTACTTC

V: TRBV19
J: TRBJ2-3
D: TRBD1
size: -
CDR3: CASSVRSGQGATQSFTDTQYF
DNA: TGTGCCAGTAGTGTTCGATCGGGACAGGGGGCCACACAAAGTTTCACAGATACGCAGTATTTT

V: TRBV5-4
J: TRBJ1-1
D: -
size: -
CDR3: CASSLVSGEGAFF
DNA: TGTGCCAGCAGCTTGGTGTCAGGGGAAGGAGCTTTCTTT

V: TRBV7-9
J: TRBJ2-2
D: TRBD2
size: few
CDR3: CASSLTSGSRELFF
DNA: TGTGCCAGCAGCTTAACTAGCGGGAGCAGGGAGCTGTTTTTT

V: TRBV30
J: TRBJ2-3
D: TRBD2
size: -
CDR3: CAWSPGTTTDTQYF
DNA: TGTGCCTGGAGTCCTGGGACTACTACAGATACGCAGTATTTT

V: TRBV5-1
J: TRBJ1-5
D: TRBD1
size: -
CDR3: CASSPGTGMFQPQHF
DNA: TGCGCCAGCAGCCCCGGGACAGGGATGTTTCAGCCCCAGCATTTT

V: TRBV7-2
J: TRBJ2-7
D: -
size: -
CDR3: CASSLALSFLGEQYF
DNA: TGTGCCAGCAGCTTAGCTCTCAGCTTTCTGGGTGAGCAGTACTTC

V: TRBV5-8
J: TRBJ2-3
D: TRBD1
size: -
CDR3: CASSLWRTGADTQYF
DNA: TGTGCCAGCAGCTTGTGGAGGACAGGGGCAGATACGCAGTATTTT

V: TRBV7-6
J: TRBJ2-7
D: -
size: -
CDR3: CASTYNLQEWNEQYF
DNA: TGTGCCAGCACCTATAACTTACAGGAATGGAACGAGCAGTACTTC

V: TRBV19
J: TRBJ2-1
D: -
size: few
CDR3: CASSIRQAGNEQFF
DNA: TGTGCCAGTAGTATAAGACAGGCGGGGAATGAGCAGTTCTTC

V: TRBV7-6
J: TRBJ2-1
D: -
size: -
CDR3: CASSLAAAGRQFF
DNA: TGTGCCAGCAGCTTAGCAGCGGCCGGCCGGCAGTTCTTC

V: TRBV25-1
J: TRBJ1-2
D: -
size: few
CDR3: CASSERNPRGGYTF
DNA: TGTGCCAGCAGTGAACGGAATCCTCGAGGTGGCTACACCTTC

V: TRBV10-3
J: TRBJ1-5
D: -
size: -
CDR3: CAISETGRNQPQHF
DNA: TGTGCCATCAGTGAAACAGGGCGGAATCAGCCCCAGCATTTT

V: TRBV29-1
J: TRBJ1-2
D: -
size: once
CDR3: CSVVKGDGYTF
DNA: TGCAGCGTTGTAAAGGGGGACGGCTACACCTTC

V: TRBV6-6
J: TRBJ1-4
D: TRBD1
size: few
CDR3: CASETGTATNEKLFF
DNA: TGTGCCAGCGAAACCGGGACAGCAACTAATGAAAAACTGTTTTTT

V: TRBV6-1
J: TRBJ2-1
D: TRBD2
size: -
CDR3: CASSALAGGEDGEQFF
DNA: TGTGCCAGCAGTGCCCTAGCGGGAGGGGAGGACGGTGAGCAGTTCTTC

V: TRBV5-4
J: TRBJ2-5
D: -
size: once
CDR3: CASSLAFGSQETQYF
DNA: TGTGCCAGCAGCTTGGCCTTTGGCAGCCAAGAGACCCAGTACTTC

V: TRBV7-9
J: TRBJ1-2
D: -
size: -
CDR3: CASNPEGGYGYTF
DNA: TGTGCCAGCAACCCAGAGGGAGGGTATGGCTACACCTTC

V: TRBV9
J: TRBJ2-3
D: -
size: -
CDR3: CASSVGLDGAGTQYF
DNA: TGTGCCAGCAGCGTAGGTCTGGACGGAGCCGGTACGCAGTATTTT